The entry below gives a single TCR beta chain sequence along with its context. V lost 9 bases, J lost 7 bases, and 20 bases lay in between. Germline-derived CDR1 and CDR2 are SGDLS and YYNGEE. The CDR3 runs 15 residues. This record belongs to a study of blood T cell repertoires in COVID-19. Generated by immunoSEQ multiplex PCR, the TCRdb table keeps only in-frame clones and is missing some. This sample carries approximately 150,000 clones, 80% to 85% of them seen once, and the ten largest clones take roughly 11%. The chain links TRBV9 to TRBJ1-6, with a weak D call TRBD1 (6 bases). Sequencing used peripheral blood. This sequence originates from a man aged 65 to 85 with active or convalescent COVID-19. The DNA of the CDR3 is TGTGCCACCAAGGGTCGTTCAAGGGGGAATTCACCCCTCCACTTT. Its translation is CATKGRSRGNSPLHF.